The sequence of this TCR beta chain was determined in a study of T cells after yellow fever vaccination. V lost 3 bases, J lost 0 bases, and 11 bases lay in between. The germline V gene encodes CDR1 SGHTA and CDR2 FQGNSA. The CDR3 sequence is 15 residues long. TCRdb passed the 5' RACE reads through MiXCR, listing each CDR3 protein once. Altogether roughly 250,000 distinct CDR3 sequences are present, roughly 13% being singletons, with the ten largest covering roughly 0.5%. This clonotype has more than one count but fewer than ten. Specimen: CD4+ T cells sorted from PBMCs, collected 45 days after the yellow fever booster vaccination. The origin of this receptor is a man aged 30 to 39 who received the YFV17D yellow fever vaccine. The chain links TRBV7-2 to TRBJ1-1, with D tentatively TRBD1 (6 bases). CDR3 DNA: TGTGCCAGCAGCTTGACAGGACCTATGAACACTGAAGCTTTCTTT. Residues: CASSLTGPMNTEAFF.